This T cell receptor beta chain was observed in a study of T cell responses to AZD1222 COVID-19 vaccine. General study points: A mostly white British donor set with more females was recruited, and clonal diversity was possibly underestimated. Baseline testing showed seropositivity in only a handful of AZD1222 recipients.

A word on this clone: Its antigen is undetermined.

The CDR3 runs 13 residues. Germline V gene sequence: CDR1 MNHNY, CDR2 SVGAGI (reference sequence). V was cut by 2 bases and J by 6 bases, with 5 bases left in between. The method was immunoSEQ multiplex PCR; TCRdb's version includes in-frame clones alone and lacks a portion of them. Found here are some 90,000 clones, under 95% of them singletons; the top ten hold roughly 5.5%. This receptor was identified in an adult in good health. The chain is built from TRBV6-6 and TRBJ1-6; D gene ambiguous. Sequences were derived from peripheral blood, sampled on day 0 of MenACWY control vaccination. CDR3 protein: CASSYTSNSPLHF. CDR3 in DNA: TGTGCCAGCAGTTACACATCTAATTCACCCCTCCACTTT.